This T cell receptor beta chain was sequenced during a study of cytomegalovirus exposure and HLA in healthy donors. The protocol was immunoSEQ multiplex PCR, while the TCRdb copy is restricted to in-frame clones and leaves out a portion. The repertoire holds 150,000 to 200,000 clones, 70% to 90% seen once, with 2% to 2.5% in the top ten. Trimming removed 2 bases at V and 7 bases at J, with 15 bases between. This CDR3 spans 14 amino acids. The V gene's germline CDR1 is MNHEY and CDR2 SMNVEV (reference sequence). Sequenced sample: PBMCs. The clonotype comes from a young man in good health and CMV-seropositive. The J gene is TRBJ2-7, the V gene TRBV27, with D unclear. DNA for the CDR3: TGTGCCAGCAGTTTAACAAGCCACCCGAGGGAGCAGTACTTC. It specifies CASSLTSHPREQYF.